Listed below are T cell receptor beta chains from one sample, sequenced in a study of memory CD4+ T cells and cytomegalovirus serostatus. This table comes from immunoSEQ multiplex PCR, and its TCRdb copy is limited to in-frame clones, with some not included. The sample has 50,000 to 65,000 clones, around 77% seen once. Sequencing was carried out using memory CD4+ T cells from blood. The receptors originated from an adult in good health and CMV-seronegative. Both conserved end residues are trimmed from each CDR3. D genes are given only for firm matches.

TRBD1	TRBV28	TRBJ2-2	ASSSSTGKSGELF
.	TRBV28	TRBJ2-7	ASSSDSPYEQY
.	TRBV5-5	TRBJ1-5	ASTYTGVGNQPQH
.	TRBV10-3	TRBJ1-2	AISESDYGYT
.	TRBV7-9	TRBJ1-4	ASSPLLGGTNEKLF
TRBD2	TRBV6-5	TRBJ2-1	ASRVAGGAYNEQF
.	TRBV7-9	TRBJ2-7	ASSLTHEQY
.	TRBV18	TRBJ1-5	ASSPNDGHSNQPQH
.	TRBV6-6	TRBJ1-1	ASSYQGGTEAF
.	TRBV7-2	TRBJ1-2	ASSLARGTAD
TRBD1	TRBV5-1	TRBJ2-5	ASSTAGGRGQETQY
.	TRBV2	TRBJ1-1	ASSEYLGVLPTEAF